This is a list of T cell receptor beta chains from one sample in a study of OX40 agonist ivuxolimab in advanced cancers. TCRdb's table, derived via immunoSEQ multiplex PCR, lists solely in-frame clones and lacks some. Of about 81,000 clones listed, approximately 94% are singletons. This material consisted of CD4+ or CD8+ T cells sorted from blood, taken in a trial of the OX40 agonist ivuxolimab. The receptors come from an adult with an advanced solid tumor such as melanoma, head and neck, liver or kidney cancer. Each CDR3 is given with its conserved first and last residue. Each record gives: J gene, D gene, CDR3 length, V gene, clone size, CDR3 protein, CDR3 DNA. The D gene is left open where the match is weak. Clone size is given for some rows only: seen once, a few or many times, or a class if the clone is expanded.

>TRBJ2-2|.|15|TRBV29-1|.
CSVDGRGSRTGELFF
TGCAGCGTTGATGGCCGGGGGTCCCGAACCGGGGAGCTGTTTTTT
>TRBJ2-2|.|15|TRBV5-1|.
CASSLGTYDTGELFF
TGCGCCAGCAGCTTGGGGACGTACGACACCGGGGAGCTGTTTTTT
>TRBJ2-7|TRBD1|14|TRBV19|.
CASSPRTGLYEQYF
TGTGCCAGTAGTCCGAGGACAGGCCTCTACGAGCAGTACTTC
>TRBJ1-4|.|15|TRBV9|.
CASTLWGTEKEKLFF
TGTGCCAGCACCCTCTGGGGCACAGAGAAGGAAAAACTGTTTTTT
>TRBJ1-6|TRBD1|19|TRBV7-9|.
CASSPGQDGGSPYNSPLHF
TGTGCCAGCAGCCCAGGACAGGACGGGGGTAGCCCCTATAATTCACCCCTCCACTTT
>TRBJ2-3|.|14|TRBV19|.
CASSISNRGDTQYF
TGTGCCAGTAGTATTTCAAATAGGGGAGATACGCAGTATTTT
>TRBJ2-5|.|12|TRBV7-8|.
CASSLAGETQYF
TGTGCCAGCAGCTTAGCGGGAGAGACCCAGTACTTC
>TRBJ1-4|TRBD1|14|TRBV7-9|.
CASRGQGRDEKLFF
TGTGCCAGCCGGGGACAGGGCCGAGATGAAAAACTGTTTTTT
>TRBJ2-1|TRBD2|17|TRBV4-1|.
CASSQPSTSGRPNEQFF
TGCGCCAGCAGCCAACCCTCGACTAGCGGGAGACCCAATGAGCAGTTCTTC
>TRBJ2-7|.|11|TRBV20-1|.
CSAREDYEQYF
TGCAGTGCTAGGGAGGACTACGAGCAGTACTTC
>TRBJ2-7|.|15|TRBV10-3|.
CAISESTTGGNEQYF
TGTGCCATCAGTGAAAGCACAACCGGGGGCAACGAGCAGTACTTC
>TRBJ2-1|.|11|TRBV20-1|few
CSATQSNEQFF
TGCAGTGCTACCCAGAGTAATGAGCAGTTCTTC
>TRBJ1-1|.|13|TRBV18|.
CASSPPFGLEAFF
TGTGCCAGCTCACCACCCTTTGGGCTTGAAGCTTTCTTT
>TRBJ2-7|TRBD2|16|TRBV13|.
CASSPSTGTNSYEQYF
TGTGCCAGCAGCCCTAGCACCGGGACTAACTCCTACGAGCAGTACTTC
>TRBJ1-2|.|18|TRBV5-1|.
CASSLVWQGSPDNYGYTF
TGCGCCAGCAGCTTGGTATGGCAGGGTTCCCCTGATAACTATGGCTACACCTTC
>TRBJ2-7|TRBD2|19|TRBV7-9|.
CASSLERFLAGGSSYEQYF
TGTGCCAGCAGCTTAGAACGTTTTCTGGCGGGGGGTTCCTCCTACGAGCAGTACTTC
>TRBJ1-2|TRBD1|13|TRBV7-6|.
CASSKQGGAGYTF
TGTGCCAGCAGCAAACAGGGGGGGGCTGGCTACACCTTC
>TRBJ2-1|.|10|TRBV4-2|.
CASGNNEQFF
TGTGCCAGCGGCAACAATGAGCAGTTCTTC
>TRBJ1-2|.|11|TRBV25-1|.
CASSGPGGYTF
TGTGCCAGCAGTGGACCTGGCGGCTACACCTTC
>TRBJ2-7|.|13|TRBV19|.
CASSIPGAYEQYF
TGTGCCAGTAGTATTCCCGGAGCCTACGAGCAGTACTTC
>TRBJ2-3|TRBD1|19|TRBV9|.
CASSVEAADRGAGTDTQYF
TGTGCCAGCAGCGTAGAGGCCGCGGACAGGGGAGCGGGCACAGATACGCAGTATTTT
>TRBJ1-1|TRBD1|16|TRBV5-4|.
CASSPSRQGARTEAFF
TGTGCCAGCAGCCCGAGCCGACAGGGGGCGAGAACTGAAGCTTTCTTT
>TRBJ2-1|TRBD1|15|TRBV30|.
CAWVGRGDRGNEQFF
TGTGCCTGGGTGGGCAGGGGGGACAGGGGAAATGAGCAGTTCTTC
>TRBJ2-3|.|20|TRBV7-7|.
CASRLRTAAARTEGPGAQYF
TGTGCTAGCAGGCTCAGGACCGCTGCCGCCCGGACAGAGGGACCTGGGGCGCAGTATTTT
>TRBJ2-2|TRBD2|19|TRBV9|.
CASSLRRGTSGSATGELFF
TGTGCCAGCAGCCTCCGTAGGGGGACCAGCGGGAGTGCCACCGGGGAGCTGTTTTTT
>TRBJ2-2|.|15|TRBV2|.
CASSEVTAHTGELFF
TGTGCCAGCAGTGAAGTCACGGCCCACACCGGGGAGCTGTTTTTT
>TRBJ1-5|.|14|TRBV7-9|once
CASSLWGGNQPQHF
TGTGCCAGCAGCTTATGGGGCGGCAATCAGCCCCAGCATTTT
>TRBJ2-1|.|17|TRBV4-1|.
CASSPEGATGSYNEQFF
TGCGCCAGCAGCCCGGAAGGGGCTACGGGTTCCTACAATGAGCAGTTCTTC
>TRBJ1-5|.|15|TRBV7-3|.
CASSLTGGANQPQHF
TGTGCCAGCAGCTTAACAGGGGGAGCAAATCAGCCCCAGCATTTT
>TRBJ1-1|.|13|TRBV27|.
CASSLGVSTEAFF
TGTGCCAGCAGTTTGGGGGTTAGCACTGAAGCTTTCTTT
>TRBJ1-2|.|14|TRBV2|.
CASIGVPGADGYTF
TGTGCCAGCATTGGGGTCCCAGGGGCGGATGGCTACACCTTC
>TRBJ2-7|.|13|TRBV11-2|.
CASSPSGPYEQYF
TGTGCCAGCAGCCCAAGTGGCCCATACGAGCAGTACTTC
>TRBJ2-5|.|14|TRBV7-6|.
CASSSPTLQETQYF
TGTGCCAGCAGCTCTCCTACACTCCAAGAGACCCAGTACTTC
>TRBJ1-2|.|16|TRBV9|.
CASSVGLTSANYGYTF
TGTGCCAGCAGCGTAGGTCTTACGTCAGCTAACTATGGCTACACCTTC
>TRBJ2-1|TRBD2|12|TRBV7-2|.
CASSFSGNEQFF
TGTGCCAGCAGCTTTAGCGGGAATGAGCAGTTCTTC
>TRBJ1-1|.|14|TRBV9|.
CASSSGEGGTEAFF
TGTGCCAGCAGCTCAGGGGAGGGCGGCACTGAAGCTTTCTTT
>TRBJ2-2|.|15|TRBV4-3|.
CASSPRTANTGELFF
TGCGCCAGCAGCCCCCGGACAGCGAACACCGGGGAGCTGTTTTTT
>TRBJ1-1|.|13|TRBV7-9|.
CASSLAGEDLAFF
TGTGCCAGCAGCTTAGCGGGGGAAGACCTTGCTTTCTTT
>TRBJ2-7|.|13|TRBV28|.
CASSFRSSYEQYF
TGTGCCAGCAGTTTCCGGTCCTCCTACGAGCAGTACTTC
>TRBJ2-7|.|12|TRBV7-9|.
CASTPVALEQYF
TGTGCCAGCACCCCTGTGGCCCTCGAGCAGTACTTC
>TRBJ2-5|.|16|TRBV2|.
CASSEEVLRYQETQYF
TGTGCCAGCAGTGAAGAGGTCCTACGCTATCAAGAGACCCAGTACTTC
>TRBJ2-2|TRBD2|16|TRBV27|.
CASSQTSGSGTGELFF
TGTGCCAGCAGCCAGACTAGCGGGAGTGGGACCGGGGAGCTGTTTTTT